This is a list of T cell receptor beta chains from one sample in a study of identical twins. Using its own MiXCR run on the 5' RACE reads, TCRdb lists one record per CDR3 protein. The sample records 500,000 to 700,000 distinct CDR3 sequences, just over 7% being singletons. The same data also contributed to another study, on yellow fever vaccine responses in identical twins.

Sequenced material: PBMCs. The receptors were gathered from a woman younger than 30 in good health. CDR3s include the opening cysteine and the closing phenylalanine or tryptophan.

v_call cdr3_aa
TRBV5-1 CASSKDRKNTDMQYF
TRBV6-5 CASQFQGNSPLHF
TRBV6-2/TRBV6-3 CASSLLRDSPRSEQFF
TRBV7-2 CASSLAPGAGSYNSPLHF
TRBV28 CASSLSTLRGGYTF
TRBV29-1 CSVRQGSYGYTF
TRBV5-1 CASSLDLATYNEQFF
TRBV5-1 CASSLDATGSNQPQHF
TRBV28 CASRTGTGVYEQYF
TRBV27 CASSLARRSYEQYF
TRBV6-1 CASSRMGANQETQYF
TRBV2 CASSGTDHYRYTF
TRBV10-3 CAISEKGGSSYEQYF
TRBV5-1 CASSLTGTGDEKLFF
TRBV12-3/TRBV12-4 CASSFGGQGTDTQYF
TRBV15 CATSRAPGQGNNEQFF
TRBV29-1 CSAKLGQGAYEQYF
TRBV20-1 CSARSQENTEAFF
TRBV6-2/TRBV6-3 CASSYSSPNTEAFF
TRBV20-1 CSARQGTEIYNEQFF
TRBV7-6 CASSLHPGQGDNEQFF
TRBV28 CASSPYTNRGPLHF
TRBV28 CASSLFRYEQYF
TRBV6-6 CASSGGAGQPQHF
TRBV27 CASSLIAGGNTIYF
TRBV5-1 CASSPRGQGETQYF
TRBV9 CASSQAASDEQFF
TRBV5-6 CASSAGLAESTDTQYF
TRBV7-9 CASSLEGTGHTEAFF
TRBV28 CATQRVTQYF
TRBV29-1 CSADITGRKVQYF
TRBV6-1 CASSGVSPPGKLFF
TRBV19 CASTPTGSSYNEQFF
TRBV4-1 CASSARQFYEQFF
TRBV6-1 CASSRQATNEKLFF
TRBV6-2/TRBV6-3 CASSFAGTVNTEAFF
TRBV27 CASRMVGAGNTIYF
TRBV20-1 CSGLGQANYGYTF
TRBV27 CASSLMGSGDQPQHF
TRBV12-3/TRBV12-4 CASSFKQYTEAFF
TRBV29-1 CSGLRAEQFF
TRBV20-1 CSARGGQNTGELFF
TRBV7-8 CASSYGHLLEQYF
TRBV3-1 CASSHRGLYQETQYF
TRBV14 CASSQDPTSGRYEQYF
TRBV6-1 CASSEGSSGPYEQYF
TRBV6-2/TRBV6-3 CASTTSGRALDEQFF
TRBV28 CASNVNRDYEQYF
TRBV24-1 CATSDYRGRTTGELFF
TRBV5-1 CASSLFPVSGGVYNEQFF
TRBV11-2 CASSSRLTQRGDLMQETQYF